A selection of T cell receptor beta chains follows, all from one sample in a study of cytotoxic CD8 clonotypes in ibrutinib-treated CLL. The protocol was immunoSEQ multiplex PCR, while the TCRdb copy is restricted to in-frame clones and leaves out a portion. The top ten clones hold about 3.3% of a sample with about 130,000 clones, under 90% of them seen once. The specimen was PBMCs, collected after 24 months of ibrutinib treatment. These TCRs come from a human donor with chronic lymphocytic leukemia. Both conserved end residues are part of each CDR3. D genes are given only for firm matches. A clone size is listed for some rows: how often the clone was seen (once, few, many), or a class if it is expanded.

v_call	clone_size	j_call	d_call	cdr3_length	cdr3_aa	cdr3_nt
TRBV15	NA	TRBJ1-5	NA	14	CATSKDRINQPQHF	TGTGCCACCAGCAAAGACAGAATCAATCAGCCCCAGCATTTT
TRBV30	NA	TRBJ1-5	TRBD1	15	CAWSVGQGSNQPQHF	TGTGCCTGGAGTGTAGGACAGGGGAGCAATCAGCCCCAGCATTTT
TRBV28	once	TRBJ2-2	TRBD1	14	CASGTGVNTGELFF	TGTGCCAGCGGGACAGGTGTGAACACCGGGGAGCTGTTTTTT
TRBV6-5	NA	TRBJ2-7	TRBD1	12	CASSLQGYEQYF	TGTGCCAGCAGTCTACAGGGGTACGAGCAGTACTTC
TRBV5-1	NA	TRBJ1-4	TRBD1	16	CASSSMQADRDAKLFF	TGCGCCAGCAGCTCGATGCAAGCGGACAGGGACGCAAAACTGTTTTTT
TRBV10-3	once	TRBJ2-2	TRBD2	15	CAISISGANTGELFF	TGTGCCATCAGCATTAGCGGGGCGAACACCGGGGAGCTGTTTTTT
TRBV21-1	NA	TRBJ1-5	NA	14	CAQRGGVENQPQHF	TGTGCCCAAAGGGGGGGGGTTGAGAATCAGCCCCAGCATTTT
TRBV5-7	NA	TRBJ1-6	TRBD1	17	CASSLLGGTGGGSPLHF	TGTGCCAGCAGCTTGTTGGGGGGGACAGGGGGCGGATCACCCCTCCACTTT
TRBV5-4	NA	TRBJ1-3	NA	13	CASSGGSGNTIYF	TGTGCCAGCAGCGGGGGCTCTGGAAACACCATATATTTT
TRBV5-1	NA	TRBJ2-5	NA	15	CASSLATGWQETQYF	TGCGCCAGCAGCTTGGCAACAGGGTGGCAAGAGACCCAGTACTTC
TRBV6-1	NA	TRBJ2-5	NA	15	CASSQNAGNQETQYF	TGTGCCAGCAGCCAAAACGCGGGAAATCAAGAGACCCAGTACTTC
TRBV11-2	NA	TRBJ2-7	NA	14	CASSLRAVEGEQYF	TGTGCCAGCAGCCTTCGGGCGGTGGAAGGGGAGCAGTACTTC
TRBV5-8	NA	TRBJ2-3	NA	17	CASSLKFTQDSTDTQYF	TGTGCCAGCAGCTTGAAGTTCACCCAAGATAGCACAGATACGCAGTATTTT
TRBV7-2	NA	TRBJ2-7	NA	13	CASSIRRGDEQYF	TGTGCCAGCAGTATAAGGAGGGGGGACGAGCAGTACTTC
TRBV6-1	once	TRBJ2-3	TRBD1	14	CASHRTGFQDTQYF	TGTGCCAGCCACAGGACAGGGTTTCAAGATACGCAGTATTTT
TRBV5-6	few	TRBJ1-6	TRBD1	14	CASSETGIDSPLHF	TGTGCCAGCAGTGAGACAGGGATCGATTCACCCCTCCACTTT
TRBV19	NA	TRBJ2-4	NA	15	CASSTIPQAKNIQYF	TGTGCCAGTAGTACAATACCCCAGGCCAAAAACATTCAGTACTTC
TRBV5-1	NA	TRBJ1-1	TRBD1	17	CASSRRVPGTGFTEAFF	TGCGCCAGCAGCCGGCGGGTCCCCGGGACAGGGTTCACTGAAGCTTTCTTT
TRBV10-3	NA	TRBJ1-1	TRBD1	16	CAISGDRGRENTEAFF	TGTGCCATCAGTGGGGACAGGGGTAGGGAGAACACTGAAGCTTTCTTT
TRBV25-1	NA	TRBJ1-6	NA	14	CASSESAGNSPLHF	TGTGCCAGCAGTGAATCGGCAGGGAATTCACCCCTCCACTTT
TRBV30	NA	TRBJ1-2	TRBD1	12	CAWRGQGGGYTF	TGTGCCTGGAGGGGACAGGGCGGCGGCTACACCTTC
TRBV6-1	NA	TRBJ2-3	NA	15	CASRGPGYRTDTQYF	TGTGCCAGCAGAGGGCCCGGGTACCGCACAGATACGCAGTATTTT
TRBV12-5	once	TRBJ2-7	TRBD1	16	CASGFDWGQGHYEQYF	TGTGCTAGTGGTTTTGACTGGGGACAGGGGCACTACGAGCAGTACTTC
TRBV27	NA	TRBJ2-1	NA	16	CASSPYRMSSYNEQFF	TGTGCCAGCAGTCCATACAGAATGAGCTCCTACAATGAGCAGTTCTTC
TRBV7-9	NA	TRBJ2-7	NA	13	CASSLKQAGEQYF	TGTGCCAGCAGCTTAAAACAGGCGGGCGAGCAGTACTTC
TRBV11-2	NA	TRBJ2-5	NA	15	CASSFPIRGTETQYF	TGTGCCAGCAGCTTTCCGATCCGGGGGACGGAGACCCAGTACTTC
TRBV30	NA	TRBJ2-7	TRBD2	13	CAWERGGDREQYF	TGTGCCTGGGAGAGGGGAGGGGACCGCGAGCAGTACTTC
TRBV6-6	NA	TRBJ2-4	NA	13	CASRENTPDIQYF	TGTGCCAGCAGAGAGAACACCCCTGACATTCAGTACTTC
TRBV6-1	NA	TRBJ1-1	NA	13	CASSEVVNTEAFF	TGTGCCAGCAGTGAAGTGGTGAACACTGAAGCTTTCTTT
TRBV27	NA	TRBJ1-5	NA	16	CASKKGGLSGNQPQHF	TGTGCCAGCAAAAAGGGGGGGTTGTCGGGCAATCAGCCCCAGCATTTT
TRBV30	NA	TRBJ1-2	NA	14	CAWSVRGARDGYTF	TGTGCCTGGAGTGTACGGGGGGCGAGAGACGGCTACACCTTC
TRBV20-1	NA	TRBJ1-2	NA	11	CSARTPQGYTF	TGCAGTGCTAGGACACCTCAGGGCTACACCTTC
TRBV4-3	NA	TRBJ2-3	TRBD2	15	CASSQQGLATDTQYF	TGCGCCAGCAGCCAACAGGGACTAGCGACAGATACGCAGTATTTT
TRBV7-8	few	TRBJ2-5	NA	16	CASSPHGGGLGETQYF	TGTGCCAGCAGCCCCCATGGGGGTGGGTTGGGAGAGACCCAGTACTTC
TRBV7-8	NA	TRBJ2-1	TRBD2	16	CASSLAVGGTFNEQFF	TGTGCCAGCAGCTTAGCGGTCGGGGGGACCTTTAATGAGCAGTTCTTC
TRBV10-3	once	TRBJ1-3	NA	11	CAISAGNTIYF	TGTGCCATCAGTGCAGGAAACACCATATATTTT
TRBV20-1	NA	TRBJ1-2	NA	11	CSAPGDGGYTF	TGCAGTGCTCCGGGGGATGGGGGCTACACCTTC
TRBV10-3	NA	TRBJ2-2	TRBD1	15	CAISDWTGGSGELFF	TGTGCCATCAGCGACTGGACAGGGGGCTCCGGGGAGCTGTTTTTT
TRBV5-4	NA	TRBJ2-2	TRBD2	15	CASSLASGGAGELFF	TGTGCCAGCAGCTTGGCTAGCGGGGGGGCCGGGGAGCTGTTTTTT
TRBV11-2	NA	TRBJ1-2	NA	16	CASSLGSGGFNYGYTF	TGTGCCAGCAGCTTAGGGAGCGGGGGGTTCAACTATGGCTACACCTTC